Below are 21 T cell receptor beta chains sequenced from a single sample in a study of shared clonotypes between healthy human individuals. Using immunoSEQ multiplex PCR, the repertoire was profiled, and TCRdb retains in-frame clones only, with some absent. The repertoire holds 2 million to 2.5 million clones, with 80% to 95% as singletons. Source material: naive CD4+ T cells from PBMCs. Subset noted: CD45RA+ positively selected. The receptors here all came from a man aged 18-30 years in good health. Some clones in this sample may be carry-over from other donors' samples.

This chain links TRBV12-5 with TRBJ2-3; D might be TRBD1 or TRBD2, each matching 5 bases. This CDR3 has 14 amino acids. Per germline, CDR1 LGHNT and CDR2 FRNRAP. The V gene lost 7 bases and the J gene lost 0 bases, with 11 bases spanning the gap. This chain's CDR3 is CASAWGPSTDTQYF. The CDR3 bases are TGTGCTAGTGCCTGGGGACCGAGCACAGATACGCAGTATTTT.

V and J are TRBV27 and TRBJ2-7, with a weak D call TRBD1 (5 bases). V dropped 7 bases and J dropped 0 bases, with 13 bases sitting between them. This CDR3 spans 14 amino acids. Germline V gene lookup returns CDR1 MNHEY and CDR2 SMNVEV (reference sequence). The CDR3 DNA follows: TGTGCCAGCATGGGCCAGGGCCTCTCCTACGAGCAGTACTTC. Its protein is CASMGQGLSYEQYF.

The rearrangement joins TRBV5-1 to TRBJ1-2, with TRBD1 identical over 7 bases. The CDR3 loop spans 12 amino acids. Per germline, CDR1 SGHRS and CDR2 YFSETQ. The ends lost 4 bases at V and 8 bases at J; junction bases unmatched: 5. CDR3 DNA: TGCGCCAGCAGCCGAGACAGGGCGGGCTACACCTTC. This translates into CASSRDRAGYTF.

This chain joins TRBV7-2 and TRBJ1-5; D perhaps matches TRBD1 (6 bases). This CDR3 is built from 17 residues. Germline V gene sequence: CDR1 SGHTA, CDR2 FQGNSA. V lost 1 base and J 0 bases, leaving 13 bases between the germline ends. This CDR3 is CASSLEGTFYSNQPQHF. CDR3 bases: TGTGCCAGCAGCTTAGAAGGGACATTTTATAGCAATCAGCCCCAGCATTTT.

The CDR3 DNA reads TGCGCCAGCAGCTTGGTCTCGGAGAATGAAAAACTGTTTTTT. Protein: CASSLVSENEKLFF. The J gene is TRBJ1-4, the V gene TRBV5-1; no reliable D call. The CDR3 has 14 amino acids. V gave up 0 bases and J gave up 5 bases, with 8 bases separating them. Germline V CDR1 and CDR2: SGHRS, YFSETQ.

The rearrangement uses TRBV5-5 and TRBJ1-2; D is possibly TRBD1 (6 bases). Between the trimmed V and J ends, which lost 0 bases and 6 bases, there was a span of 9 bases. The length of the CDR3 is 13 residues. Germline V CDR1 and CDR2: SGHKS, YYEKEE (reference sequence). Here the CDR3 DNA reads TGTGCCAGCAGCTTGGCGTCAGGGGATGGCTACACCTTC. Its protein is CASSLASGDGYTF.

The chain combines TRBV28 with TRBJ2-5; 12 nucleotides match TRBD1. J gave up 6 bases and V 6 bases, and 8 bases lay outside the gene matches. The CDR3 runs to 15 residues. Germline CDR1 MDHEN, CDR2 SYDVKM. The CDR3 DNA follows: TGTGCCAGCAGCATTGGGACAGGGGGCATAAAGACCCAGTACTTC. Protein product: CASSIGTGGIKTQYF. The whole variable domain, remainder taken from reference TRBV28 and TRBJ2-5, is DVKVTQSSRYLVKRTGEKVFLECVQDMDHENMFWYRQDPGLGLRLIYFSYDVKMKEKGDIPEGYSVSREKKERFSLILESASTNQTSMYLCASSIGTGGIKTQYFGPGTRLLVL.

This clone was observed a few times. V gene TRBV28 combines with J gene TRBJ2-2; D gene ambiguous. V gave up 3 bases and J gave up 6 bases, with 5 bases separating them. Germline V gives CDR1 MDHEN, CDR2 SYDVKM. The CDR3 consists of 12 residues. The CDR3, as DNA: TGTGCCAGCAGTTTTAGGTCCGGGGAGCTGTTTTTT. As protein: CASSFRSGELFF.

Comments on this clone: The identical CDR3 is also encoded by other nucleotide sequences in the sample. The chain has TRBV2 and TRBJ2-5; D possibly matches TRBD1 or TRBD2 (6 bases each). The CDR3 extends over 12 amino acids. V lost 5 bases, J lost 5 bases, and 9 bases lay in between. From germline, CDR1 is SNHLY and CDR2 FYNNEI. The CDR3 DNA reads TGTGCCAGCAGTCGGGGGCGGGAGACCCAGTACTTC. Translating gives CASSRGRETQYF.

The CDR3 is CASSLNGGLGEQYF. CDR3 nucleotide sequence: TGTGCCAGCAGCTTAAACGGGGGTCTAGGCGAGCAGTACTTC. The genes are TRBV7-3 and TRBJ2-7, with TRBD2 as a possible D gene (6 bases). This CDR3 has 14 residues. V lost 1 base, J lost 6 bases, and 13 bases lay in between. The germline CDR1 and CDR2 sequences are SGHTA and FQGTGA.

The genes are TRBV7-8 and TRBJ2-3; D ambiguous. Germline CDR1 is SGHVS and CDR2 is FQNEAQ. The CDR3 length is 13 residues. V gave up 5 bases and J gave up 4 bases, with 10 bases separating them. CDR3 sequence reads: CASSQRRSDTQYF. DNA of the CDR3: TGTGCCAGCAGCCAACGGCGTTCAGATACGCAGTATTTT.

The chain uses TRBV4-1 and TRBJ1-4; D not certain. CDR1 and CDR2 from the germline V gene are MGHRA and YSYEKL. CDR3 size: 16 residues. V was cut by 4 bases and J by 0 bases, with 12 bases left in between. The CDR3 DNA reads as TGCGCCAGCAGCCCTTCGGGGTACGCAACTAATGAAAAACTGTTTTTT. Translating gives CASSPSGYATNEKLFF.

The CDR3 here is CASSSVRAGQGTGGYTF. CDR3 bases: TGTGCCAGCAGTTCCGTTAGGGCAGGACAGGGGACTGGCGGCTACACCTTC. The chain couples TRBV28 to TRBJ1-2, with 9 bases fitting TRBD1. There are 17 residues in the CDR3. CDR1 is MDHEN and CDR2 is SYDVKM in the germline V gene. The trim removed 4 bases at V and 8 bases at J, leaving 17 bases unmatched.

The J gene is TRBJ1-1, the V gene TRBV5-1, with TRBD1 as a possible D gene (5 bases). The V end lost 3 bases, the J end lost 1 base, and 13 bases lay between the germline ends. The CDR3 sequence is 15 residues long. From germline, CDR1 is SGHRS and CDR2 YFSETQ. Here the CDR3 DNA reads TGCGCCAGCAGCTCAGCCGGGACGGGGAACACTGAAGCTTTCTTT. This gives the protein CASSSAGTGNTEAFF.

This chain joins TRBV21-1 and TRBJ1-1; the tabulated D call, TRBD1, remains unverified against the DNA. TRBV21-1 is assigned pseudogene status. The CDR3 loop spans 17 amino acids. This CDR3 is CASSKMKVQGWNTEAFF. DNA for the CDR3: TGTGCCAGCAGCAAAATGAAAGTTCAGGGATGGAACACTGAAGCTTTCTTT.

CDR3 loop: CASSDGLAGGLVETQYF. The CDR3 nucleotides read TGTGCCAGCAGCGACGGACTAGCGGGAGGTTTGGTAGAGACCCAGTACTTC. The rearrangement uses TRBV11-2 and TRBJ2-5, with 14 bases that match TRBD2. After removal of 5 bases from V and 4 bases from J, the junction contained 9 bases not matched to a gene. Germline V gene lookup returns CDR1 SGHAT and CDR2 FQNNGV. The CDR3 sequence is 17 residues long.

Comment on this clone: The sample carries other DNA sequences with the same CDR3. V is TRBV28 and J is TRBJ1-3; maybe TRBD1 (5 bases). V was cut by 4 bases and J by 3 bases, with 10 bases left in between. The CDR3 is 14 residues long. Germline assignment: CDR1 MDHEN and CDR2 SYDVKM. The CDR3 is CASSSGGVGNTIYF. The CDR3 DNA is TGTGCCAGCAGTTCAGGAGGGGTTGGAAACACCATATATTTT.

The V gene is TRBV7-8, the J gene TRBJ2-5; D possibly uses TRBD1 or TRBD2 (6 bases each). Trimming stripped 2 bases from V and 5 bases from J, with 15 bases between. The CDR3 runs 15 residues. Germline CDR1 reads SGHVS; CDR2 reads FQNEAQ. CDR3 loop: CASSLRRGIGETQYF. Written as DNA, the CDR3 is TGTGCCAGCAGCTTAAGGAGGGGGATCGGGGAGACCCAGTACTTC.

The rearrangement uses TRBV7-3 and TRBJ2-7; 10 bases match TRBD2. The germline gives CDR1 SGHTA, CDR2 FQGTGA. The CDR3 has 15 amino acids. V lost 5 bases and J lost 5; bases outside the gene matches: 9. The CDR3 nucleotides are TGTGCCAGCAGCCTGAGCGGGAGGGCCGTCGACGAGCAGTACTTC. It is translated as CASSLSGRAVDEQYF.

The V gene is TRBV28, the J gene TRBJ1-2; tentative D call: TRBD1 (5 bases). CDR3 size: 16 residues. Trimming shortened V by 10 bases and J by 8 bases, and 29 bases separated the two germline ends. CDR1 MDHEN and CDR2 SYDVKM come from the germline V gene. As DNA, the CDR3 is TGTGCCACCGGCACAAGTTCAGGGCAAAACTACGAAGGCTACACCTTC. It yields the protein CATGTSSGQNYEGYTF.

This chain connects TRBV5-1 to TRBJ1-3; D is unresolved. Germline V lookup: CDR1 SGHRS, CDR2 YFSETQ. V dropped 0 bases and J dropped 1 base, with 5 bases sitting between them. The CDR3 length is 14 residues. The CDR3 protein is CASSLAESGNTIYF. CDR3 DNA: TGCGCCAGCAGCTTGGCAGAGTCTGGAAACACCATATATTTT.